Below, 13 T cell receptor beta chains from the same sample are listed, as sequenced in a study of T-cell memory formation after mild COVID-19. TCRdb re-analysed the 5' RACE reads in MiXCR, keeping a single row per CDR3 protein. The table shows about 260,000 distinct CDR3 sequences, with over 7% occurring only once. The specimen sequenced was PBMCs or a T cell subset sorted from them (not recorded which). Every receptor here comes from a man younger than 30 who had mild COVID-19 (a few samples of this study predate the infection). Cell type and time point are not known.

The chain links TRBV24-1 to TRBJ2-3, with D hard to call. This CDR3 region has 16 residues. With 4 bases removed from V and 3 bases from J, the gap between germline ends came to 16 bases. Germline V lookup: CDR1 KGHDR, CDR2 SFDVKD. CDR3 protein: CATSEPTASETDTQYF. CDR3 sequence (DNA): TGTGCCACCAGTGAGCCAACCGCCTCGGAGACAGATACGCAGTATTTT.

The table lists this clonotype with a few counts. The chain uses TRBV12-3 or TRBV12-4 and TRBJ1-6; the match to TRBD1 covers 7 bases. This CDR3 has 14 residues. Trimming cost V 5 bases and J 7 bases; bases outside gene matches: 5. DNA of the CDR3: TGTGCCAGCAGTGGGGACAGCGTCAATTCACCCCTCCACTTT. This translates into CASSGDSVNSPLHF.

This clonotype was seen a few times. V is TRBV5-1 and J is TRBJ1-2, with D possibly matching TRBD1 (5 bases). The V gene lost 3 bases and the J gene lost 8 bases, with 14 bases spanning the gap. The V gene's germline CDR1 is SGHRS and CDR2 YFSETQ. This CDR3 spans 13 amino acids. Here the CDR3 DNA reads TGCGCCAGCAGCTCTCCGGCCCAGGGCGGCTACACCTTC. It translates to CASSSPAQGGYTF.

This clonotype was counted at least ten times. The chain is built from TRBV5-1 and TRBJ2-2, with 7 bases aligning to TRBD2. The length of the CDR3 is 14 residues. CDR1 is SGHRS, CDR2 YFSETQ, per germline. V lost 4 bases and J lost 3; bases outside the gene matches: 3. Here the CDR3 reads CASSPGGDTGELFF. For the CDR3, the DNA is TGCGCCAGCAGCCCGGGGGGAGACACCGGGGAGCTGTTTTTT.

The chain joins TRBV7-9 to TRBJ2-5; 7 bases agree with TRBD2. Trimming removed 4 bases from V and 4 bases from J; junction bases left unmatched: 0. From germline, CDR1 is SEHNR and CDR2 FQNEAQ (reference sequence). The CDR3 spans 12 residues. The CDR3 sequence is CASSSGGETQYF. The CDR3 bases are TGTGCCAGCAGCTCGGGGGGAGAGACCCAGTACTTC.

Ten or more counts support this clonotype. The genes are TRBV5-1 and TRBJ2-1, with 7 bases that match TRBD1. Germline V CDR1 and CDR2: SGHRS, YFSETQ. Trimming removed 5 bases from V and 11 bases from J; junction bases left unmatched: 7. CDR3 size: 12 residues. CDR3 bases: TGCGCCAGCAGGAACAGGGGACCGAAGCAGTTCTTC. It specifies CASRNRGPKQFF.

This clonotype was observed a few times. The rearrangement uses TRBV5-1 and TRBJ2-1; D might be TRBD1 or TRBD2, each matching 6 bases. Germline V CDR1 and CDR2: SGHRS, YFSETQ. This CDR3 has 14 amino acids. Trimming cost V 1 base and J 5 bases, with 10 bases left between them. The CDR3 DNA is TGCGCCAGCAGCTTGTTGGGGGGCAACAATGAGCAGTTCTTC. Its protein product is CASSLLGGNNEQFF.

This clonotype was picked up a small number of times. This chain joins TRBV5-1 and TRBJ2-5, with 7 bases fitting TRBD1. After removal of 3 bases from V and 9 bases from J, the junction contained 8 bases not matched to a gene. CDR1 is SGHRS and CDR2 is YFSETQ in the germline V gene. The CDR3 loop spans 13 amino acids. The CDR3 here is CASSSGQAQAQYF. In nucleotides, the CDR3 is TGCGCCAGCAGCTCTGGACAGGCCCAGGCCCAGTACTTC.

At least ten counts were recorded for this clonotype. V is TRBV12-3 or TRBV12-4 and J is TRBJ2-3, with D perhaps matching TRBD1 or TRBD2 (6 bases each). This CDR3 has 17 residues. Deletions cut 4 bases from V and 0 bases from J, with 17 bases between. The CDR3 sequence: CASSSGAFSSSTDTQYF. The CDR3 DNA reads TGTGCCAGCAGTTCGGGGGCCTTCTCCTCTAGCACAGATACGCAGTATTTT.

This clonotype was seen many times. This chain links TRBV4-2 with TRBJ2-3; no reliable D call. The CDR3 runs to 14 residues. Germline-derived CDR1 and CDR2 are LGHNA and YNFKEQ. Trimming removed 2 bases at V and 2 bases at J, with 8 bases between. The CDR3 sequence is CASSQSESTDTQYF. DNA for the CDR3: TGTGCCAGCAGCCAATCCGAGTCCACAGATACGCAGTATTTT.

Written as DNA, the CDR3 is TGTGCCAGCAGCCAATCTGGGGCGGCTTTCTTT. The encoded protein is CASSQSGAAFF. The chain links TRBV4-2 to TRBJ1-1; tentatively, D is TRBD1 (5 bases). CDR1 and CDR2 (germline): LGHNA, YNFKEQ. This CDR3 has 11 amino acids. V dropped 2 bases and J dropped 11 bases, with 9 bases sitting between them.

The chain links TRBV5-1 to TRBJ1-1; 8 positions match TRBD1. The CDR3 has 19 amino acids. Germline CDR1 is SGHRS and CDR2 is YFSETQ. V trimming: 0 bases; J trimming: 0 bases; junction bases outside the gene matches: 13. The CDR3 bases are TGCGCCAGCAGCTTGGCCCCACAGGGGGTAAGAGGGATGAACACTGAAGCTTTCTTT. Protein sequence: CASSLAPQGVRGMNTEAFF.

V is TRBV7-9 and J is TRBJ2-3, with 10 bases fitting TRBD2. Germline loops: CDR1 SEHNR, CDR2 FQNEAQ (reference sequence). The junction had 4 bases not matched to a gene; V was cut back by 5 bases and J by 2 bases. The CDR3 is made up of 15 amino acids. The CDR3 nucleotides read TGTGCCAGCAGCCTCACTAGCGGGGTCACAGATACGCAGTATTTT. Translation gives CASSLTSGVTDTQYF.